These T cell receptor beta chains were read from a single sample in a study of T cell responses to AZD1222 COVID-19 vaccine. TCRdb's table, derived via immunoSEQ multiplex PCR, lists solely in-frame clones and lacks some. Of 90,000 to 150,000 clones listed, about 86% are singletons. The specimen comprised peripheral blood, sampled on day 0 of AZD1222 vaccination. The receptors stem from an adult in good health. Each CDR3 is given with its conserved first and last residue. A D gene is named only where the DNA matches it firmly. Size is omitted from some rows. Given values are once, few, many or a class for expanded clones.

length | D | J | size | V | DNA | CDR3
16 | NA | TRBJ1-3 | NA | TRBV9 | TGTGCCAGCAGCGTAGCGGACACAACCTCTGGAAACACCATATATTTT | CASSVADTTSGNTIYF
16 | NA | TRBJ1-1 | NA | TRBV15 | TGTGCCACCAGCAGAGAATTAATAGGGGCAACCACTGAAGCTTTCTTT | CATSRELIGATTEAFF
11 | NA | TRBJ1-5 | NA | TRBV6-2/TRBV6-3 | TGTGCCAGCAGTTACCCCGAGCCCCAGCATTTT | CASSYPEPQHF
15 | NA | TRBJ2-7 | few | TRBV4-3 | TGCGCCAGCAGCCCCAACTCGGTAGTAGTCTACGAGCAGTACTTC | CASSPNSVVVYEQYF
15 | NA | TRBJ1-2 | NA | TRBV5-4 | TGTGCCAGCAGCGCCTGGGACTCCCGTTTGAATGGCTACACCTTC | CASSAWDSRLNGYTF
15 | NA | TRBJ1-1 | NA | TRBV18 | TGTGCCAGCTCGAGCCAGGGCGGCGTGAACACTGAAGCTTTCTTT | CASSSQGGVNTEAFF
15 | TRBD1 | TRBJ1-6 | NA | TRBV7-8 | TGTGCCAGCAGCCCTGGACAGGGAACCAATTCACCCCTCCACTTT | CASSPGQGTNSPLHF
15 | TRBD1 | TRBJ1-2 | NA | TRBV4-1 | TGCGCCAGCAGCCAAGATACAGGGGCTCTCTATGGCTACACCTTC | CASSQDTGALYGYTF
14 | TRBD2 | TRBJ2-7 | NA | TRBV5-1 | TGCGCCAGCAGCTTCGGCGGGGGAACCTACGAGCAGTACTTC | CASSFGGGTYEQYF
11 | NA | TRBJ2-5 | NA | TRBV29-1 | TGCAGCTTTGGACAGCAAGAGACCCAGTACTTC | CSFGQQETQYF
14 | NA | TRBJ1-5 | NA | TRBV28 | TGTGCCAGCATCGGAGGGGGGAGCAATCAGCCCCAGCATTTT | CASIGGGSNQPQHF
14 | NA | TRBJ2-1 | NA | TRBV25-1 | TGTGCCAGCAGTTCCCCCGGCCCCAACAATGAGCAGTTCTTC | CASSSPGPNNEQFF
15 | TRBD2 | TRBJ2-1 | once | TRBV24-1 | TGTGCCACCAGTGATCCAAGCGGGAGTGGTAATGAGCAGTTCTTC | CATSDPSGSGNEQFF
12 | NA | TRBJ2-5 | NA | TRBV2 | TGTGCCAGCAGGGCTAGTATGGAGACCCAGTACTTC | CASRASMETQYF
15 | TRBD1 | TRBJ2-7 | NA | TRBV6-2/TRBV6-3 | TGTGCCAGCACTTACGGGCAGGGGGCGCTTGCCGAGCAGTACTTC | CASTYGQGALAEQYF
14 | NA | TRBJ1-6 | NA | TRBV7-2 | TGTGCCAGCAGCTTGACCCCCTATAATTCACCCCTCCACTTT | CASSLTPYNSPLHF
16 | NA | TRBJ1-6 | NA | TRBV3-1/TRBV3-2 | TGTGCCAGCAGCCAAGCCTTAGGGTTTACGGATTCACCCCTCCACTTT | CASSQALGFTDSPLHF
17 | TRBD2 | TRBJ2-3 | once | TRBV24-1 | TGTGCCACCAGTCCCTGGGGATTAGCGGGAGGTGCGGATACGCAGTATTTT | CATSPWGLAGGADTQYF
14 | TRBD1 | TRBJ2-7 | NA | TRBV15 | TGTGCCACCAGGGAACAGGGGTCAAGCTACGAGCAGTACTTC | CATREQGSSYEQYF
15 | NA | TRBJ1-3 | NA | TRBV27 | TGTGCCAGCATGTCAGGGTTAAGCTCTGGAAACACCATATATTTT | CASMSGLSSGNTIYF
13 | NA | TRBJ1-1 | NA | TRBV19 | TGTGCCAGTAGACAGAAGGGTTACACTGAAGCTTTCTTT | CASRQKGYTEAFF
13 | NA | TRBJ2-3 | NA | TRBV27 | TGTGCCAGCAGTTTGTACGGGACAGATACGCAGTATTTT | CASSLYGTDTQYF
13 | NA | TRBJ2-3 | NA | TRBV2 | TGTGCCAGCAGGCGGGACTCCACAGATACGCAGTATTTT | CASRRDSTDTQYF
16 | NA | TRBJ1-2 | NA | TRBV5-4 | TGTGCCAGCAGCTTGCCCAGCGCGAGGGGATCTCAACCGCTGACCTTC | CASSLPSARGSQPLTF